This entry lists 7 T cell receptor beta chains sequenced from one sample in a study of T cells after yellow fever vaccination. TCRdb analysed the 5' RACE reads with MiXCR anew, one entry per CDR3 protein. The sample gives approximately 250,000 distinct CDR3 sequences, roughly 4% of which show up once; around 19% is in the top ten. The sequenced sample was PBMCs, obtained 15 days after the yellow fever booster vaccination. These receptors were obtained from a young man who received the YFV17D yellow fever vaccine.

This clonotype was counted ten times or more. The V gene is TRBV9, the J gene TRBJ2-1; maybe TRBD1 (7 bases). V was trimmed by 4 bases and J by 4 bases, leaving 15 bases between them. The CDR3 contains 15 residues. Germline V lookup: CDR1 SGDLS, CDR2 YYNGEE. CDR3 sequence reads: CASSLGGGQYNEQFF. CDR3 DNA sequence: TGTGCCAGCAGCCTAGGAGGGGGCCAGTACAATGAGCAGTTCTTC.

The table lists this clonotype with many counts. The chain couples TRBV7-9 to TRBJ2-1; 9 bases align to TRBD1. CDR3 length: 14 amino acids. CDR1 is SEHNR, CDR2 FQNEAQ, per germline (reference sequence). The V gene end was trimmed by 7 bases and the J gene end by 4 bases; junction bases not matched to a gene: 5. The CDR3 protein is CASTGQGIYNEQFF. CDR3 DNA sequence: TGTGCCAGCACCGGACAGGGGATATACAATGAGCAGTTCTTC.

This clonotype was found many times. This rearrangement joins TRBV27 to TRBJ1-2, with D possibly being TRBD1 (5 bases). The CDR3 has 14 amino acids. V lost 5 bases and J 8 bases, leaving 18 bases between the germline ends. Germline V gives CDR1 MNHEY, CDR2 SMNVEV (reference sequence). CDR3 amino acids: CASSPGAGLGGYTF. CDR3 in DNA: TGTGCCAGCAGTCCCGGGGCCGGTTTAGGGGGCTACACCTTC.

Ten or more counts support this clonotype. The V gene is TRBV7-2, the J gene TRBJ1-2, with 9 bases identical to TRBD1. The CDR3 sequence is 13 residues long. After removal of 5 bases from V and 4 bases from J, the junction contained 2 bases not matched to a gene. Germline lookup yields CDR1 SGHTA and CDR2 FQGNSA. The CDR3 spells CASSMDRGYGYTF. CDR3 bases: TGTGCCAGCAGCATGGACAGGGGCTATGGCTACACCTTC.

This clonotype was recorded many times. The chain carries TRBV10-3 and TRBJ2-3; 11 bases map to TRBD2. The CDR3 spans 15 residues. Germline CDR1 is ENHRY and CDR2 is SYGVKD. V trimming: 4 bases; J trimming: 2 bases; junction bases outside the gene matches: 2. CDR3 region: CAISVTSGATDTQYF. The CDR3, as DNA: TGTGCCATCAGTGTGACTAGCGGGGCCACAGATACGCAGTATTTT.

This clonotype was counted ten times or more. This chain connects TRBV10-3 to TRBJ2-6; D gene unclear. CDR1 and CDR2 from the germline V gene are ENHRY and SYGVKD. This CDR3 region has 16 residues. Trimming took 6 bases from V and 1 from J, leaving 13 bases between them. The CDR3 region is CAISKGTASGANVLTF. Written as DNA, the CDR3 is TGTGCCATCAGCAAGGGAACAGCTTCTGGGGCCAACGTCCTGACTTTC.

This clonotype was recorded at least ten times. The chain joins TRBV12-3 or TRBV12-4 to TRBJ1-1, with 7 bases matching TRBD1. The CDR3 runs 17 residues. After removal of 6 bases from V and 3 bases from J, the junction contained 16 bases not matched to a gene. Here the CDR3 reads CASSQHTNRGRDTEAFF. CDR3 DNA sequence: TGTGCCAGCAGCCAACATACCAACAGGGGACGAGACACTGAAGCTTTCTTT.